This TCR beta chain was sequenced during a study of vaccination and CD4 T cells after COVID-19. Whole-study context: Stimulation of cells relied on overlapping spike peptides derived from SARS-CoV-2, HCoV-NL63, HCoV-OC43 and HCoV-229E.

This sample's treatment: roughly ten-day PBMC culture with coronavirus spike peptide pools or control peptides (ViraFEST assay). Study-wide results and limits: Spike mono-reactivity was found in 304 of 307 vaccine-specific clones from convalescent patients. Median SARS-CoV-2-reactive clonotype numbers went up from approximately 21 to 38, but not significantly.

The Oncomine TCR Beta short-read assay sequenced DNA from cultured CD4+ T cells. MiXCR, applied by TCRdb to the PCR reads, yields one record per CDR3 protein. The sample contains about 15,000 distinct CDR3 sequences, roughly 50% of which appear only once. The V end was cut by 6 bases, the J end by 3 bases, with 11 bases between. This CDR3 contains 12 residues. CDR1 and CDR2 (germline): DFQATT, SNEGSKA (reference sequence). As concerns this clonotype: Its antigen remains unknown.

The V call is TRBV20-1, the J call TRBJ1-2; D is possibly TRBD1 (5 bases). This TCR derives from a human donor who had recovered from COVID-19. The source was CD4+ T cells from blood, cultured in vitro, collected before SARS-CoV-2 vaccination. In DNA form, the CDR3 reads TGCAGTGCCCCTCGGGGGGACTATGGCTACACCTTC. This encodes CSAPRGDYGYTF.